The 18 T cell receptor beta chains below come from one sample, sequenced in a study of T cell repertoires in cytomegalovirus infection. TCRdb independently ran MiXCR on the reads; one entry per CDR3 protein. The data contain about 470,000 distinct CDR3 sequences, approximately 46% of them singletons. Antigens of these TCRs are unknown. The source was cultured PBMCs, collected from culture after CMV antigen stimulation. All receptors derive from a human donor in good health (CMV status not recorded). Some clones in this sample may be carry-over from other donors' samples.

The V gene is TRBV5-1, the J gene TRBJ2-3; the D gene is possibly TRBD2 (6 bases). Germline V gene lookup returns CDR1 SGHRS and CDR2 YFSETQ. The CDR3 loop spans 14 amino acids. The ends were cut back, 3 bases at V and 4 bases at J, with 12 bases in the middle. The CDR3 loop is CASSSGVQSDTQYF. The CDR3 DNA reads TGCGCCAGCAGCTCGGGGGTCCAGTCAGATACGCAGTATTTT.

This clonotype came up a few times. The chain joins TRBV18 to TRBJ2-5, with TRBD2 matching over 10 bases. The CDR3 covers 16 residues. Germline V lookup: CDR1 KGHSH, CDR2 LQKENI. The V gene end was trimmed by 2 bases and the J gene end by 3 bases; junction bases not matched to a gene: 6. The DNA of the CDR3 is TGTGCCAGCTCACCAACTGGTCTAGCGGGAGAAGAGACCCAGTACTTC. Translation gives CASSPTGLAGEETQYF.

The J gene is TRBJ2-3, the V gene TRBV7-6; D is unclear. Germline CDR1 reads SGHVS; CDR2 reads FNYEAQ. The V gene lost 2 bases and the J gene lost 6 bases, with 12 bases spanning the gap. The CDR3 contains 14 residues. CDR3 in amino acids: CASSLMSPSDTQYF. CDR3 DNA sequence: TGTGCCAGCAGCTTAATGAGTCCGTCGGATACGCAGTATTTT.

The chain joins TRBV6-2 or TRBV6-3 to TRBJ1-1, with 8 bases aligning to TRBD1. Looked up from germline, CDR1 is MNHEY and CDR2 is SVGEGT. The CDR3 contains 12 residues. V dropped 3 bases and J dropped 11; count of bases not matched to a gene: 5. The CDR3 sequence is CASSYGQGVAFF. CDR3 DNA: TGTGCCAGCAGTTATGGACAGGGCGTCGCTTTCTTT.

The chain couples TRBV6-6 to TRBJ2-7; TRBD1 matches at 9 bases. CDR3 length equals 19 residues. Germline V lookup: CDR1 MNHNY, CDR2 SVGAGI (reference sequence). V dropped 3 bases and J dropped 6; count of bases not matched to a gene: 21. The CDR3: CASSYQPAVGQGANSEQYF. The CDR3 bases are TGTGCCAGCAGTTATCAGCCCGCCGTGGGACAGGGCGCTAATTCCGAGCAGTACTTC.

The chain links TRBV7-2 to TRBJ1-3; D may be TRBD1 (6 bases). Germline V lookup: CDR1 SGHTA, CDR2 FQGNSA. Trimming left V 7 bases short and J 0 bases short, with 13 bases between. The CDR3 consists of 15 residues. CDR3 DNA sequence: TGTGCCAGCACGAAACAGGGTAGCTCTGGAAACACCATATATTTT. Translation: CASTKQGSSGNTIYF. The whole variable domain, remainder taken from reference TRBV7-2 and TRBJ1-3, is GAGVSQSPSNKVTEKGKDVELRCDPISGHTALYWYRQSLGQGLEFLIYFQGNSAPDKSGLPSDRFSAERTGGSVSTLTIQRTQQEDSAVYLCASTKQGSSGNTIYFGEGSWLTVV.

This clonotype was counted between two and nine times. V usage is TRBV11-1 and J usage is TRBJ2-5, with D uncertain. Deletions cut 1 base from V and 5 bases from J, with 8 bases between. CDR3 size: 13 residues. From germline, CDR1 is SGHAT and CDR2 FQDESV (reference sequence). CDR3: CASSLGSMETQYF. The CDR3 DNA is TGTGCCAGCAGCTTAGGGTCAATGGAGACCCAGTACTTC.

V usage is TRBV6-6 and J usage is TRBJ2-7, with D possibly called TRBD1 or TRBD2 (5 bases each). V was cut by 5 bases and J by 6 bases, with 14 bases left in between. This CDR3 is built from 13 residues. The V gene's germline CDR1 is MNHNY and CDR2 SVGAGI (reference sequence). CDR3 coding DNA: TGTGCCAGCAGTACCCGCCCCGGGGCCGAGCAGTACTTC. Its translation is CASSTRPGAEQYF.

The chain combines TRBV7-6 with TRBJ2-3, with D tentatively TRBD1 (6 bases). The germline CDR1 and CDR2 sequences are SGHVS and FNYEAQ. CDR3 size: 18 residues. With 3 bases removed from V and 3 bases from J, the gap between germline ends came to 22 bases. CDR3 coding DNA: TGTGCCAGCAGCTTTATTTGGGTGACAGGAATACGTACAGATACGCAGTATTTT. Its translation is CASSFIWVTGIRTDTQYF.

This clonotype has just a few counts. This chain uses TRBV11-2 with TRBJ2-7; D may be TRBD2 (5 bases). Germline CDR1 reads SGHAT; CDR2 reads FQNNGV. The CDR3 contains 15 residues. Trimming cost V 0 bases and J 1 base, with 10 bases left between them. The CDR3 spells CASSLDSGNSYEQYF. CDR3 DNA sequence: TGTGCCAGCAGCTTAGATTCGGGGAATTCCTACGAGCAGTACTTC. The full variable domain, in which reference TRBV11-2 and TRBJ2-7 provide the parts outside the CDR3, is EAGVAQSPRYKIIEKRQSVAFWCNPISGHATLYWYQQILGQGPKLLIQFQNNGVVDDSQLPKDRFSAERLKGVDSTLKIQPAKLEDSAVYLCASSLDSGNSYEQYFGPGTRLTVT.

The table lists this clonotype with a few counts. The chain uses TRBV19 and TRBJ2-1; no reliable D call. V was shortened by 3 bases and J by 0 bases, with 24 bases between the two germline ends. The CDR3 loop spans 20 amino acids. Germline assignment: CDR1 LNHDA and CDR2 SQIVND (reference sequence). CDR3 region: CASSIILSPGAIGSYNEQFF. CDR3 DNA: TGTGCCAGTAGTATTATCCTCTCCCCGGGTGCCATTGGCTCCTACAATGAGCAGTTCTTC.

The chain recombines TRBV20-1 with TRBJ2-1, with D perhaps matching TRBD2 (5 bases). V lost 1 base, J lost 1 base, and 11 bases lay in between. There are 15 residues in the CDR3. Germline V gene sequence: CDR1 DFQATT, CDR2 SNEGSKA (reference sequence). The CDR3 is CSARGSGVSYNEQFF. DNA for the CDR3: TGCAGTGCTAGAGGATCCGGGGTATCCTACAATGAGCAGTTCTTC.

CDR3 DNA sequence: TGTGCCACCGAGGGGGGCGGGGGGTACAATGAGCAGTTCTTC. This sequence encodes CATEGGGGYNEQFF. The gene calls are TRBV6-1 and TRBJ2-1; TRBD2 aligns across 8 bases. J lost 4 bases, V lost 10 bases, and 9 bases had no gene match. The CDR3 length is 14 residues. Germline values: CDR1 MNHNS, CDR2 SASEGT.

CDR3 amino acids: CASSIQGSPYEQYF. The CDR3 DNA is TGTGCCAGCAGCATACAGGGATCCCCCTACGAGCAGTACTTC. The chain is built from TRBV7-2 and TRBJ2-7; D is perhaps TRBD1 (6 bases). V was shortened by 5 bases and J by 2 bases, with 13 bases between the two germline ends. The CDR3 has 14 residues. Germline-derived CDR1 and CDR2 are SGHTA and FQGNSA.

A few counts support this clonotype. The chain links TRBV7-6 to TRBJ2-3; D is ambiguous. The germline V gene encodes CDR1 SGHVS and CDR2 FNYEAQ. Trimming removed 0 bases from V and 6 bases from J, with 7 bases in between. This CDR3 is 13 amino acids long. The CDR3: CASSLAPRDTQYF. The CDR3 DNA reads TGTGCCAGCAGCTTAGCCCCGCGGGATACGCAGTATTTT. The complete variable domain, with remaining parts taken from reference TRBV7-6 and TRBJ2-3, reads GAGVSQSPRYKVTKRGQDVALRCDPISGHVSLYWYRQALGQGPEFLTYFNYEAQQDKSGLPNDRFSAERPEGSISTLTIQRTEQRDSAMYRCASSLAPRDTQYFGPGTRLTVL.

This sequence joins TRBV7-9 and TRBJ1-2; D is uncertain. The CDR3 consists of 15 residues. Trimming pared 1 base from V and 1 base from J, leaving 10 bases between. CDR1 is SEHNR and CDR2 is FQNEAQ in the germline V gene (reference sequence). This chain's CDR3 is CASSLVIKSNYGYTF. CDR3 coding DNA: TGTGCCAGCAGCTTAGTAATTAAAAGTAACTATGGCTACACCTTC.

V and J are TRBV18 and TRBJ1-1; D is unresolved. The CDR3 has 16 amino acids. Germline V CDR1 and CDR2: KGHSH, LQKENI. V gave up 5 bases and J gave up 3 bases, with 19 bases separating them. CDR3 in DNA: TGTGCCAGCTCATTCGATATGGCCCGAGGTGACACTGAAGCTTTCTTT. It encodes CASSFDMARGDTEAFF.

The sample holds a few counts of this clonotype. V is TRBV6-1 and J is TRBJ1-6; 10 bases map to TRBD1. Germline V gene data show CDR1 as MNHNS and CDR2 as SASEGT. The CDR3 runs to 13 residues. The ends lost 6 bases at V and 10 bases at J; junction bases unmatched: 3. The CDR3 coding sequence is TGTGCCAGCAGGGGACAGGGGCAATCACCCCTCCACTTT. Its protein product is CASRGQGQSPLHF.